This T cell receptor (beta chain) derives from a study of T cells after yellow fever vaccination. In this sample, this clonotype turned up many times. TCRdb reprocessed the 5' RACE reads with MiXCR, giving one entry per CDR3 protein. The table lists 450,000 to 650,000 distinct CDR3 sequences, about a fifth of them singletons. The CDR3 length is 17 residues. Losses at the gene ends were 1 base for V and 5 bases for J; bases not matched to a gene: 10. CDR1 is MNHEY, CDR2 SMNVEV, per germline (reference sequence). This sequence was found in a man younger than 35 who received the YFV17D yellow fever vaccine. The rearrangement joins TRBV27 to TRBJ1-2; 10 bases align to TRBD1. The specimen was PBMCs, collected around 3 weeks after the first yellow fever vaccination. The DNA for the CDR3 is TGTGCCAGCAGTTTATACGCCGGCGGGGACAGGGGTTATGGCTACACCTTC. This translates into CASSLYAGGDRGYGYTF.